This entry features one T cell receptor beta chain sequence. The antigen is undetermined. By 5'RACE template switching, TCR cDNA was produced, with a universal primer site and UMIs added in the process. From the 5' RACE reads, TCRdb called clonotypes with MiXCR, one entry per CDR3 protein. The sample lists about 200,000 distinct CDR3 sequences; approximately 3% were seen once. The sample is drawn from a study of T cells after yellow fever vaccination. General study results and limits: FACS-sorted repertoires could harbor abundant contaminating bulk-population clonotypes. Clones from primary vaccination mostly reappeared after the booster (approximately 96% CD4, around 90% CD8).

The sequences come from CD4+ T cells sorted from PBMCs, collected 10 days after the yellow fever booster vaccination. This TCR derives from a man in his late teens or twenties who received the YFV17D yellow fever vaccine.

For the CDR3, the DNA is TGTGCCAGCAGTACGGGACAAGAGGACACCATATATTTT. It translates to CASSTGQEDTIYF. V usage is TRBV2 and J usage is TRBJ1-3, with D perhaps TRBD1 (6 bases). This CDR3 has 13 residues. Trimming cost V 5 bases and J 8 bases, with 13 bases left between them. Germline loops: CDR1 SNHLY, CDR2 FYNNEI.